What follows are 32 T cell receptor beta chains derived from one specimen sequenced in a study of cytomegalovirus exposure and HLA in healthy donors. The study ran its PCR with 60 Vbeta and 13 Jbeta primers. Clones were read by immunoSEQ multiplex PCR, and TCRdb kept only the in-frame ones, dropping some. The sample lists approximately 140,000 clones, around 60% occurring once. The sample taken for sequencing was PBMCs. Source of these receptors: an older woman in good health and CMV-seropositive.

The chain employs TRBV10-3 and TRBJ2-1; 8 nucleotides agree with TRBD1. V shed 3 bases and J 1 base; nucleotides not matched to a gene: 5. Germline CDR1 and CDR2: ENHRY and SYGVKD. The CDR3 is 16 amino acids. The CDR3 is CAISDRTGKSYNEQFF. The CDR3, as DNA: TGTGCCATCAGTGACCGGACAGGGAAATCCTACAATGAGCAGTTCTTC.

V usage is TRBV7-8 and J usage is TRBJ2-7; D is perhaps TRBD2 (6 bases). Germline V CDR1 and CDR2: SGHVS, FQNEAQ. CDR3 length: 15 amino acids. V was clipped by 5 bases and J by 2 bases, with 16 bases between them. CDR3 sequence: CASSPAGSYAYEQYF. The CDR3 bases are TGTGCCAGCAGCCCTGCGGGGAGTTATGCCTACGAGCAGTACTTC.

The rearrangement links TRBV5-1 to TRBJ1-5; D is unclear. This CDR3 comprises 15 residues. Germline CDR1 is SGHRS and CDR2 is YFSETQ. Trimming shortened V by 2 bases and J by 5 bases, and 14 bases separated the two germline ends. The CDR3 sequence: CASSLTGLRDQPQHF. The CDR3 DNA reads TGCGCCAGCAGCTTAACCGGGCTGAGGGATCAGCCCCAGCATTTT.

The chain has TRBV30 and TRBJ2-3; D might be TRBD2 (5 bases). Germline V gene sequence: CDR1 GTSNPN, CDR2 SVGIG (reference sequence). With 0 bases removed from V and 7 bases from J, the gap between germline ends came to 14 bases. This CDR3 has 14 amino acids. CDR3 coding DNA: TGTGCCTGGAGTGTAGACGGGAAGAAGAATACGCAGTATTTT. Translating gives CAWSVDGKKNTQYF.

The chain uses TRBV11-2 and TRBJ2-1, with 15 bases identical to TRBD2. The CDR3 loop spans 16 amino acids. Per the germline V gene, CDR1 is SGHAT and CDR2 is FQNNGV. J was trimmed by 7 bases and V by 5 bases; bases with no gene match: 6. CDR3 in DNA: TGTGCCAGCAGCAATGGGACTAGCGGGAGGTGGAATGAGCAGTTCTTC. Translation: CASSNGTSGRWNEQFF.

The genes are TRBV25-1 and TRBJ2-4, with TRBD1 matching 8 bases. This CDR3 contains 18 residues. Germline CDR1 MGHDK, CDR2 SYGVNS. V gave up 4 bases and J gave up 1 base; unmatched junction bases: 12. CDR3 region: CASSGGRGRDRAKNIQYF. CDR3 bases: TGTGCCAGCAGTGGAGGCAGGGGGCGCGACAGGGCCAAAAACATTCAGTACTTC. Full variable domain (rest looked up from reference TRBV25-1 and TRBJ2-4): EADIYQTPRYLVIGTGKKITLECSQTMGHDKMYWYQQDPGMELHLIHYSYGVNSTEKGDLSSESTVSRIRTEHFPLTLESARPSHTSQYLCASSGGRGRDRAKNIQYFGAGTRLSVL.

The rearrangement links TRBV30 to TRBJ1-1; D gene uncertain. V shed 3 bases and J shed 1 base, with 9 bases lying between them. CDR1 is GTSNPN, CDR2 SVGIG, per germline (reference sequence). The CDR3 is 13 amino acids. DNA of the CDR3: TGTGCCTGGAGGCACACACAGAACACTGAAGCTTTCTTT. Protein product: CAWRHTQNTEAFF.

This clone was counted a few times. V gene TRBV11-2 combines with J gene TRBJ1-2; D perhaps matches TRBD1 (5 bases). V was clipped by 1 base and J by 5 bases, with 11 bases between them. The CDR3 contains 14 residues. CDR1 is SGHAT and CDR2 is FQNNGV in the germline V gene. CDR3 amino acids: CASSLATGEYGYTF. The CDR3, as DNA: TGTGCCAGCAGCTTAGCTACAGGAGAATATGGCTACACCTTC.

The chain links TRBV4-1 to TRBJ1-1; D remains unclear. Per the germline V gene, CDR1 is MGHRA and CDR2 is YSYEKL. V was cut by 0 bases and J by 7 bases, with 9 bases left in between. This CDR3 is built from 13 residues. The CDR3 DNA is TGCGCCAGCAGCCAAGAGAGCGATATTGAAGCTTTCTTT. It encodes CASSQESDIEAFF.

This clone was seen only once. The chain links TRBV7-8 to TRBJ2-5; possibly TRBD2 for D (6 bases). CDR1 is SGHVS, CDR2 FQNEAQ, per germline. V shed 1 base and J shed 4 bases, with 13 bases lying between them. The CDR3 contains 15 residues. The CDR3 sequence is CASSLVRPGGETQYF. The CDR3 DNA reads TGTGCCAGCAGCTTAGTTCGACCCGGGGGAGAGACCCAGTACTTC.

The chain employs TRBV15 and TRBJ2-2; D is unclear. CDR1 is LNHNV and CDR2 is YYDKDF in the germline V gene (reference sequence). Trimming removed 1 base at V and 6 bases at J, with 3 bases between. The CDR3 extends over 12 amino acids. CDR3 loop: CATSRVAGELFF. The CDR3 DNA sequence: TGTGCCACCAGCAGAGTCGCCGGGGAGCTGTTTTTT.

The CDR3 DNA reads TGCGCCAGCAGCTTGGCCTCGCACACGCGGACTGAAGCTTTCTTT. Translating gives CASSLASHTRTEAFF. V usage is TRBV5-1 and J usage is TRBJ1-1; D is ambiguous. Germline CDR1 is SGHRS and CDR2 is YFSETQ. Trimming stripped 0 bases from V and 5 bases from J, with 14 bases between. The CDR3 spans 15 residues.

This clone was recorded once. The CDR3: CASSALQGPTNEKLFF. Written as DNA, the CDR3 is TGTGCCAGTAGTGCGCTTCAGGGGCCGACTAATGAAAAACTGTTTTTT. The chain joins TRBV19 to TRBJ1-4, with a weak D call TRBD1 (6 bases). V was shortened by 5 bases and J by 2 bases, with 15 bases between the two germline ends. This CDR3 has 16 residues. Germline-derived CDR1 and CDR2 are LNHDA and SQIVND (reference sequence).

CDR3 sequence: CASSLRQPLTTNEKLFF. Here the CDR3 DNA reads TGTGCCAGCAGCCTCAGACAGCCACTTACAACTAATGAAAAACTGTTTTTT. This chain links TRBV21-1 with TRBJ1-4; no DNA check was done on the table's D call, TRBD1. TRBV21-1 has pseudogene status. The CDR3 has 17 residues.

This chain connects TRBV2 to TRBJ2-7; 8 bases are a match to TRBD1. CDR3 length: 13 residues. CDR1 is SNHLY and CDR2 is FYNNEI in the germline V gene. Germline trimming cut 3 bases from V and 5 bases from J; bases unmatched to any gene: 3. The CDR3: CASSERQGHEQYF. Written as DNA, the CDR3 is TGTGCCAGCAGTGAGAGACAGGGGCACGAGCAGTACTTC.

This clone was seen a handful of times. V and J are TRBV5-4 and TRBJ2-7; TRBD1 might be the D (5 bases). The CDR3 is 13 residues long. From germline, CDR1 is SGHNT and CDR2 YYREEE (reference sequence). V lost 0 bases and J lost 3, with 7 bases in between. The CDR3 DNA reads as TGTGCCAGCAGCTTGGGACAGAGCTACGAGCAGTACTTC. It translates to CASSLGQSYEQYF.

This clone has a handful of counts. The rearrangement links TRBV5-6 to TRBJ1-2; D is unclear. This CDR3 region has 12 residues. Trimming took 0 bases from V and 11 from J, leaving 11 bases between them. Germline V gives CDR1 SGHDT, CDR2 YYEEEE. The CDR3 sequence: CASSLVTSRYTF. Written as DNA, the CDR3 is TGTGCCAGCAGCTTGGTGACATCCCGGTACACCTTC.

The gene calls are TRBV5-4 and TRBJ2-1, with TRBD1 matching 8 bases. This CDR3 region has 16 residues. V trimming: 3 bases; J trimming: 3 bases; junction bases outside the gene matches: 8. Germline V gives CDR1 SGHNT, CDR2 YYREEE (reference sequence). For the CDR3, the DNA is TGTGCCAGCAGCTACGGACAGGGTTCGATCTACAATGAGCAGTTCTTC. Translation: CASSYGQGSIYNEQFF. Looking up the rest from reference TRBV5-4 and TRBJ2-1 gives the full variable domain: ETGVTQSPTHLIKTRGQQVTLRCSSQSGHNTVSWYQQALGQGPQFIFQYYREEENGRGNFPPRFSGLQFPNYSSELNVNALELDDSALYLCASSYGQGSIYNEQFFGPGTRLTVL.

The chain uses TRBV6-1 and TRBJ2-2, with TRBD1 identical over 10 bases. Losses at the gene ends were 5 bases for V and 7 bases for J; bases not matched to a gene: 7. The CDR3 extends over 15 amino acids. Per the germline V gene, CDR1 is MNHNS and CDR2 is SASEGT. The CDR3 spells CASSLTGGFSGELFF. The CDR3 DNA reads TGTGCCAGCAGTTTGACAGGGGGCTTTAGCGGGGAGCTGTTTTTT.

The rearrangement joins TRBV20-1 to TRBJ1-2; TRBD1 matches 8 bases. The CDR3 is 11 residues long. The ends lost 3 bases at V and 8 bases at J; junction bases unmatched: 2. Germline V CDR1 and CDR2: DFQATT, SNEGSKA (reference sequence). DNA of the CDR3: TGCAGTGCTAGGGACAGGGACGGCTACACCTTC. It yields the protein CSARDRDGYTF.

The genes are TRBV30 and TRBJ1-1; D possibly corresponds to TRBD1 (5 bases). The CDR3 length is 11 residues. CDR1 is GTSNPN, CDR2 SVGIG, per germline (reference sequence). Trimming took 2 bases from V and 8 from J, leaving 9 bases between them. CDR3 region: CAWSPRTEAFF. In DNA, the CDR3 is TGTGCCTGGAGTCCGAGGACAGAAGCTTTCTTT.

The chain employs TRBV28 and TRBJ1-1; 7 bases fit TRBD1. Germline assignment: CDR1 MDHEN and CDR2 SYDVKM. This CDR3 is 15 amino acids long. The V and J ends lost 4 bases and 5 bases, in that order; junction bases with no gene match: 10. The chain's CDR3 is CASSSPRQGNTEAFF. CDR3 nucleotide sequence: TGTGCCAGCAGTTCGCCGAGACAGGGCAATACTGAAGCTTTCTTT.

J is TRBJ2-7 and V is TRBV5-1, with 9 bases matching TRBD2. The V gene's germline CDR1 is SGHRS and CDR2 YFSETQ. Germline trimming cut 4 bases from V and 5 bases from J; bases unmatched to any gene: 7. This CDR3 comprises 14 residues. The CDR3 sequence: CASSPLAGKDEQYF. The CDR3 nucleotides read TGCGCCAGCAGCCCCCTAGCGGGAAAGGACGAGCAGTACTTC.

The chain employs TRBV9 and TRBJ1-5; no firm D call. The CDR3 contains 14 residues. CDR1 and CDR2 (germline): SGDLS, YYNGEE. The V end was cut by 0 bases, the J end by 1 base, with 5 bases between. In nucleotides, the CDR3 is TGTGCCAGCAGCGTAGGAGGGAGCAATCAGCCCCAGCATTTT. Its protein product is CASSVGGSNQPQHF.

As to this clone: Other DNA sequences in this specimen translate into the identical CDR3. The genes are TRBV15 and TRBJ2-3; 9 nucleotides line up with TRBD1. The V and J ends lost 3 bases and 3 bases, in that order; junction bases with no gene match: 4. The CDR3 runs 15 residues. The V gene's germline CDR1 is LNHNV and CDR2 YYDKDF (reference sequence). The CDR3 spells CATSRGQGATDTQYF. The CDR3 DNA follows: TGTGCCACCAGCAGGGGACAGGGAGCGACAGATACGCAGTATTTT.

The rearrangement links TRBV4-3 to TRBJ2-7, with 8 bases matching TRBD2. V shed 3 bases, J shed 0 bases, and the junction held 16 bases outside the gene matches. CDR3 length: 19 amino acids. CDR1 is LGHNA, CDR2 YSLEER, per germline. CDR3 DNA sequence: TGCGCCAGCAGCCACTTGCACCAACCACTAGCGGATAGCTCCTACGAGCAGTACTTC. Translating gives CASSHLHQPLADSSYEQYF.

This chain links TRBV4-1 with TRBJ1-1; D possibly corresponds to TRBD1 (5 bases). Per germline, CDR1 MGHRA and CDR2 YSYEKL. This CDR3 is built from 17 residues. Trimming removed 2 bases at V and 4 bases at J, with 20 bases between. This CDR3 is CASSQTPFETGGTEAFF. The CDR3 DNA is TGCGCCAGCAGCCAAACGCCTTTTGAGACCGGGGGCACTGAAGCTTTCTTT.

The chain combines TRBV28 with TRBJ1-3; weak D call: TRBD1 (6 bases). Germline assignment: CDR1 MDHEN and CDR2 SYDVKM. Trimming stripped 5 bases from V and 8 bases from J, with 19 bases between. The CDR3 is 15 residues long. CDR3 in amino acids: CASSERTALWDTIYF. CDR3 nucleotide sequence: TGTGCCAGCAGTGAAAGGACAGCTTTGTGGGACACCATATATTTT.

This chain connects TRBV18 to TRBJ2-1; TRBD2 matches at 7 bases. The CDR3 is made up of 15 amino acids. Losses at the gene ends were 2 bases for V and 9 bases for J; bases not matched to a gene: 10. Germline loops: CDR1 KGHSH, CDR2 LQKENI. CDR3 DNA: TGTGCCAGCTCACCAAGGGCGGGAGAAAACCGTGAGCAGTTCTTC. This sequence encodes CASSPRAGENREQFF.

The chain combines TRBV6-5 with TRBJ2-1; 8 positions agree with TRBD1. The CDR3 runs 16 residues. Per the germline V gene, CDR1 is MNHEY and CDR2 is SVGAGI. V lost 2 bases and J lost 4; bases outside the gene matches: 7. CDR3 coding DNA: TGTGCCAGCAGTTACGGGACAGGAGATCGATACAATGAGCAGTTCTTC. Translation: CASSYGTGDRYNEQFF.

V is TRBV5-1 and J is TRBJ1-4, with 7 bases matching TRBD1. There are 17 residues in the CDR3. In germline, CDR1 is SGHRS, CDR2 YFSETQ. V was pared by 3 bases and J by 7 bases, with 15 bases of the junction left unmatched. CDR3 sequence (DNA): TGCGCCAGCAGCTCTAGCGCGAACAGGGGTGTGGGTGAAAAACTGTTTTTT. Amino acid sequence: CASSSSANRGVGEKLFF.

The gene calls are TRBV7-9 and TRBJ2-1; D may be TRBD1 (5 bases). Trimming stripped 5 bases from V and 2 bases from J, with 10 bases between. This CDR3 comprises 14 residues. CDR1 and CDR2 from the germline V gene are SEHNR and FQNEAQ (reference sequence). The CDR3 DNA reads TGTGCCAGCAGCCGGACATCGGCCTACAATGAGCAGTTCTTC. Encoded protein: CASSRTSAYNEQFF. Filled out from reference TRBV7-9 and TRBJ2-1, the complete variable domain reads DTGVSQNPRHKITKRGQNVTFRCDPISEHNRLYWYRQTLGQGPEFLTYFQNEAQLEKSRLLSDRFSAERPKGSFSTLEIQRTEQGDSAMYLCASSRTSAYNEQFFGPGTRLTVL.